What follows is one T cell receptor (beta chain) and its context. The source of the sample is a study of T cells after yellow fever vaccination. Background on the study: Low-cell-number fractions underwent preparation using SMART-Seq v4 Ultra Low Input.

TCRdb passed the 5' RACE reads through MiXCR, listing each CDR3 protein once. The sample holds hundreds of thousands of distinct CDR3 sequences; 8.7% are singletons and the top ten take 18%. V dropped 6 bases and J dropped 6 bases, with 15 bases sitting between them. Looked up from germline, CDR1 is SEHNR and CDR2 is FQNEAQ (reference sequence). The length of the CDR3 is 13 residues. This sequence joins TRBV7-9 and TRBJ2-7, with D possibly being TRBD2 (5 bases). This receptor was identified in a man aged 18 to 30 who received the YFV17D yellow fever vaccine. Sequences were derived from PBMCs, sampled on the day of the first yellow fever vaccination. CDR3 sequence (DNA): TGTGCCAGCAGACGGACTGCCCAAGGCGAGCAGTACTTC. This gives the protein CASRRTAQGEQYF.